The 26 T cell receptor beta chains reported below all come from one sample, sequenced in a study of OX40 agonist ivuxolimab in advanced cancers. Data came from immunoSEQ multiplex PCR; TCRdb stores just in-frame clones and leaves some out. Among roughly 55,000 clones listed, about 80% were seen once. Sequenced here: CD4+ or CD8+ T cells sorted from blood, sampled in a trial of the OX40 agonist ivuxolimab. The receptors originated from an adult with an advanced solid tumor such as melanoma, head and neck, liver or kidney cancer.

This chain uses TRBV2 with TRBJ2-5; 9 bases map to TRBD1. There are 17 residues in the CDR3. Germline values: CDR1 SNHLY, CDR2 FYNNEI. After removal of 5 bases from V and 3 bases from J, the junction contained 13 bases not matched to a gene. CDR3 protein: CASSRPGTGIFEETQYF. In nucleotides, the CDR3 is TGTGCCAGCAGTCGCCCCGGGACAGGGATCTTTGAAGAGACCCAGTACTTC.

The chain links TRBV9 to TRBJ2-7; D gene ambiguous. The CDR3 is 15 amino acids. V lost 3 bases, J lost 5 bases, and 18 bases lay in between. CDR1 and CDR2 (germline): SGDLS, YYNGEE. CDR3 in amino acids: CASSGHIAEADEQYF. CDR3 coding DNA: TGTGCCAGCAGCGGCCACATTGCTGAGGCCGACGAGCAGTACTTC.

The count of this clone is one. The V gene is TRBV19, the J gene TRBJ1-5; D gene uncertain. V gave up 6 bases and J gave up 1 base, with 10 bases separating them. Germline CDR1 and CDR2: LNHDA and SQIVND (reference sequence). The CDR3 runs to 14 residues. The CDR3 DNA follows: TGTGCCAGTAGGAAGGCGGAGAGCAATCAGCCCCAGCATTTT. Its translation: CASRKAESNQPQHF.

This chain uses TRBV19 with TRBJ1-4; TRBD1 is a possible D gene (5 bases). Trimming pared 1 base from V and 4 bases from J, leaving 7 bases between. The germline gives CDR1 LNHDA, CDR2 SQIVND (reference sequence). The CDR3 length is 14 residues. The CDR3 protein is CASSIGGDNEKLFF. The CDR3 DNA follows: TGTGCCAGTAGTATAGGAGGGGATAATGAAAAACTGTTTTTT.

CDR3 DNA sequence: TGCAGCGTCCGACTGGTAGGGGGGGCGCATGGCTACACCTTC. This encodes CSVRLVGGAHGYTF. The gene calls are TRBV29-1 and TRBJ1-2; maybe TRBD1 (6 bases). This CDR3 has 14 residues. Germline CDR1 reads SQVTM; CDR2 reads ANQGSEA. The germline V and J ends were trimmed by 6 bases and 6 bases, with 20 bases remaining between them.

The CDR3 nucleotides read TGCGCCAGCAGCCTTGACAGTACTCTTGGCTATGGCTACACCTTC. Encoded protein: CASSLDSTLGYGYTF. The chain uses TRBV5-1 and TRBJ1-2; weak D call: TRBD1 (5 bases). The V gene lost 4 bases and the J gene lost 4 bases, with 17 bases spanning the gap. Germline V gives CDR1 SGHRS, CDR2 YFSETQ. This CDR3 spans 15 amino acids.

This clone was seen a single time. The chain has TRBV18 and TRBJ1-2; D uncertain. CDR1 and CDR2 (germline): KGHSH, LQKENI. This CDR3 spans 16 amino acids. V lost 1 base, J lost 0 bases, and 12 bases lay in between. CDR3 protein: CASSPRSLTANYGYTF. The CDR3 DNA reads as TGTGCCAGCTCACCACGTTCACTGACGGCTAACTATGGCTACACCTTC. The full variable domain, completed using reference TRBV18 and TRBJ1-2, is NAGVMQNPRHLVRRRGQEARLRCSPMKGHSHVYWYRQLPEEGLKFMVYLQKENIIDESGMPKERFSAEFPKEGPSILRIQQVVRGDSAAYFCASSPRSLTANYGYTFGSGTRLTVV.

Written as DNA, the CDR3 is TGTGCCAGCAGTCATAGCGGGGGTAGCTCCTACGAGCAGTACTTC. Translation gives CASSHSGGSSYEQYF. The chain is built from TRBV7-6 and TRBJ2-7; 9 positions match TRBD2. Trimming cost V 6 bases and J 0 bases; bases outside gene matches: 6. This CDR3 has 15 residues. The germline gives CDR1 SGHVS, CDR2 FNYEAQ.

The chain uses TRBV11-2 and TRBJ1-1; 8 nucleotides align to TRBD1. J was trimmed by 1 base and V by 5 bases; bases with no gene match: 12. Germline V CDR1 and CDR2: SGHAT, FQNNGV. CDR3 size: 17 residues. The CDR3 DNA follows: TGTGCCAGCAGCCCCCGGACAGGGTATCTGGGGAACACTGAAGCTTTCTTT. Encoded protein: CASSPRTGYLGNTEAFF. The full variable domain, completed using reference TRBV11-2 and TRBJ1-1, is EAGVAQSPRYKIIEKRQSVAFWCNPISGHATLYWYQQILGQGPKLLIQFQNNGVVDDSQLPKDRFSAERLKGVDSTLKIQPAKLEDSAVYLCASSPRTGYLGNTEAFFGQGTRLTVV.

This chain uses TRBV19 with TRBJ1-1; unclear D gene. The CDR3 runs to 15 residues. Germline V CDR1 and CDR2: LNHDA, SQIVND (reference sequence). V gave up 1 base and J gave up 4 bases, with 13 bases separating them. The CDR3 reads CASSIASELGTEAFF. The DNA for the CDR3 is TGTGCCAGTAGTATAGCTTCGGAATTGGGCACTGAAGCTTTCTTT.

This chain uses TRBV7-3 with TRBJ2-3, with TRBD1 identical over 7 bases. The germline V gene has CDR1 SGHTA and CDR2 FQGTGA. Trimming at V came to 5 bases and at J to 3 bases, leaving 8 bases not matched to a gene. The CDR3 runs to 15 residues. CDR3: CASSRYGQATDTQYF. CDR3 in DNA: TGTGCCAGCAGCCGATACGGACAGGCAACAGATACGCAGTATTTT.

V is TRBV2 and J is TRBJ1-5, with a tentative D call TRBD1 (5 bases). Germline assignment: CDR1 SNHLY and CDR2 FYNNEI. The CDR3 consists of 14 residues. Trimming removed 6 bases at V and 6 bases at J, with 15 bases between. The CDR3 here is CASRWGKAGQPQHF. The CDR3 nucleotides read TGTGCCAGCAGATGGGGGAAAGCGGGTCAGCCCCAGCATTTT.

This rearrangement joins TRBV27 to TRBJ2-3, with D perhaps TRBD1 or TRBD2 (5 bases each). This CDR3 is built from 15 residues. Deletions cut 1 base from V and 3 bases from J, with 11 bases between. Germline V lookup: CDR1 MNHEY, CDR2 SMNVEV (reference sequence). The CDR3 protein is CASSLWGRETDTQYF. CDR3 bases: TGTGCCAGCAGTTTATGGGGCAGGGAGACAGATACGCAGTATTTT.

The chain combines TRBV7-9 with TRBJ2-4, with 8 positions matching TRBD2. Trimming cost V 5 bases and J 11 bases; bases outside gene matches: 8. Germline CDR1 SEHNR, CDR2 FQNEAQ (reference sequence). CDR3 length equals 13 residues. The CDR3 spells CASSPGGGNFQYF. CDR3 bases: TGTGCCAGCAGCCCCGGGGGGGGAAATTTTCAGTACTTC.

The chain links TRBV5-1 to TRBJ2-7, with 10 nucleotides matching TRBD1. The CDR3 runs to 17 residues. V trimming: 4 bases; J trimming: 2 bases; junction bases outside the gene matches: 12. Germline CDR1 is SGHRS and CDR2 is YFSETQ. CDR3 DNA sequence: TGCGCCAGCAGCGGGCGAATCGACAGGGGGCTCCCCTACGAGCAGTACTTC. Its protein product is CASSGRIDRGLPYEQYF.

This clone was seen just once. CDR3 nucleotides: TGTGCCAGCAGCTTAGGGCTAGCGGGAACCCGGTACCAAGAGACCCAGTACTTC. Residues: CASSLGLAGTRYQETQYF. This chain connects TRBV7-2 to TRBJ2-5; 9 positions match TRBD2. CDR3 size: 18 residues. The germline gives CDR1 SGHTA, CDR2 FQGNSA. V was pared by 1 base and J by 0 bases, with 9 bases of the junction left unmatched.

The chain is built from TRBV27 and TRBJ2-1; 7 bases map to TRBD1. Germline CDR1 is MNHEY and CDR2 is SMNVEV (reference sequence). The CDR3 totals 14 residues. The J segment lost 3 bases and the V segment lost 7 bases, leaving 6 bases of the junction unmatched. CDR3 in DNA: TGTGCCAGCATCCCGGGACAGAACTACAATGAGCAGTTCTTC. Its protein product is CASIPGQNYNEQFF.

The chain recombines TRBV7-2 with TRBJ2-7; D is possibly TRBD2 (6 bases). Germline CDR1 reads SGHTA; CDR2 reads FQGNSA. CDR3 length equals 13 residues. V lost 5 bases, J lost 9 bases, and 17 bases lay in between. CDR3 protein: CASSPPSDGGQYF. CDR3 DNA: TGTGCCAGCAGCCCACCTTCCGACGGGGGGCAGTACTTC.

The CDR3 spells CASSPLGAGVNNEQFF. Here the CDR3 DNA reads TGTGCCAGCTCACCGCTGGGCGCGGGAGTCAACAATGAGCAGTTCTTC. The V call is TRBV18, the J call TRBJ2-1, with TRBD2 matching 7 bases. This CDR3 is built from 16 residues. Trimming at V came to 3 bases and at J to 5 bases, leaving 10 bases not matched to a gene. CDR1 is KGHSH, CDR2 LQKENI, per germline.

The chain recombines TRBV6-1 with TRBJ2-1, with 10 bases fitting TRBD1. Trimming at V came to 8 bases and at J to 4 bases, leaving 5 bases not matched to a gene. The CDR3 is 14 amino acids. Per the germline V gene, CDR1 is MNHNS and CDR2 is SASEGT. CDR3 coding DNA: TGTGCCAGCCAACCGGGACAGGGGTACAATGAGCAGTTCTTC. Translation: CASQPGQGYNEQFF.

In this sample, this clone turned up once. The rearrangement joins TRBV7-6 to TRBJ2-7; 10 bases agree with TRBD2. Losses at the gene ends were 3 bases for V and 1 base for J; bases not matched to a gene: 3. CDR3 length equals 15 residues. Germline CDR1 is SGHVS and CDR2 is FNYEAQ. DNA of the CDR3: TGTGCCAGCAGCTTGACTAGCGGGTTGTCCTACGAGCAGTACTTC. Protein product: CASSLTSGLSYEQYF.

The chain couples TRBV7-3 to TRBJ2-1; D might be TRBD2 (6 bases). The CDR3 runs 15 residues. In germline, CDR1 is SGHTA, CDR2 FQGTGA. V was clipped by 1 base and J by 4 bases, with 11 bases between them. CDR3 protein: CASSLMSGVYNEQFF. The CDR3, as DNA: TGTGCCAGCAGCTTAATGTCGGGAGTATACAATGAGCAGTTCTTC. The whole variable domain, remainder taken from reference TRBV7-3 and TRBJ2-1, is GAGVSQTPSNKVTEKGKYVELRCDPISGHTALYWYRQSLGQGPEFLIYFQGTGAADDSGLPNDRFFAVRPEGSVSTLKIQRTERGDSAVYLCASSLMSGVYNEQFFGPGTRLTVL.

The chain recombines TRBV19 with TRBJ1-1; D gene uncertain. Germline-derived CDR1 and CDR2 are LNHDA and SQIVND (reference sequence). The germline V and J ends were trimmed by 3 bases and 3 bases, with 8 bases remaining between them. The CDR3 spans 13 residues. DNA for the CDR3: TGTGCCAGTAGTATTCTCGGGGACACTGAAGCTTTCTTT. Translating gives CASSILGDTEAFF.

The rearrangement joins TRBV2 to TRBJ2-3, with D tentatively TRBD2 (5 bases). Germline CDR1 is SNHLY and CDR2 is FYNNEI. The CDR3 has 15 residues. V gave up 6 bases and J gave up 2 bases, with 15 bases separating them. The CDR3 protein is CASSVDFTHTDTQYF. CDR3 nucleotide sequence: TGTGCCAGCAGCGTGGACTTTACCCACACAGATACGCAGTATTTT. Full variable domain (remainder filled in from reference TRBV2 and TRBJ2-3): EPEVTQTPSHQVTQMGQEVILRCVPISNHLYFYWYRQILGQKVEFLVSFYNNEISEKSEIFDDQFSVERPDGSNFTLKIRSTKLEDSAMYFCASSVDFTHTDTQYFGPGTRLTVL.

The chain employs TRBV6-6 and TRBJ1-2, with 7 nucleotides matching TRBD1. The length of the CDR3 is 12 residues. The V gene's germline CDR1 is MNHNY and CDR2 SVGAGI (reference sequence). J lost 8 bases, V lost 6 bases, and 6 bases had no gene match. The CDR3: CASSRDRVGYTF. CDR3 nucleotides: TGTGCCAGCAGCCGCGACAGGGTCGGCTACACCTTC.

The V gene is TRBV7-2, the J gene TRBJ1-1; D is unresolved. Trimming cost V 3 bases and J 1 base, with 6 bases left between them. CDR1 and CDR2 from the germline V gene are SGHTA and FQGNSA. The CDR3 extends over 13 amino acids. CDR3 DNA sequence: TGTGCCAGCAGCTTCACCGGGAACACTGAAGCTTTCTTT. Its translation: CASSFTGNTEAFF.